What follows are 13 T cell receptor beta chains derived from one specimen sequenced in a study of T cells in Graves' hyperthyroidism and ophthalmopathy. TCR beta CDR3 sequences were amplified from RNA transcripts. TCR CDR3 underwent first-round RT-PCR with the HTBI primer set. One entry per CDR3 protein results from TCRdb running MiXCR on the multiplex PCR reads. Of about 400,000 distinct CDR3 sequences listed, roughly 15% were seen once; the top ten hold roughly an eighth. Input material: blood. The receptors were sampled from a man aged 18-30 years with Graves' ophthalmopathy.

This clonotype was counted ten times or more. CDR3 nucleotide sequence: TGTGCCAGCAGCTTAATAGCGGGAGCCAAAAACATTCAGTACTTC. Encoded protein: CASSLIAGAKNIQYF. The rearrangement joins TRBV7-3 to TRBJ2-4; 7 bases are shared with TRBD2. The CDR3 runs 15 residues. Germline trimming cut 1 base from V and 0 bases from J; bases unmatched to any gene: 0. Germline V gene data show CDR1 as SGHTA and CDR2 as FQGTGA.

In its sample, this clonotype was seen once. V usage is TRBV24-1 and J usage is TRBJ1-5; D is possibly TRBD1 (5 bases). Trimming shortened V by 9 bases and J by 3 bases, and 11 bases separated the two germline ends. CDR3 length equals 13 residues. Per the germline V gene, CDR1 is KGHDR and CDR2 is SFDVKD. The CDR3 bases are TGTGCCACCCGCGGACAAAACAATCAGCCCCAGCATTTT. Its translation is CATRGQNNQPQHF.

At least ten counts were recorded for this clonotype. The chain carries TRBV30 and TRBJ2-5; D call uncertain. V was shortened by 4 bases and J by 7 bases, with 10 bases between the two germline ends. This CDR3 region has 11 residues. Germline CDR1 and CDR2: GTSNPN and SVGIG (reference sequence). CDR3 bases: TGTGCCTGGACGGCAGCAGCGACCCAGTACTTC. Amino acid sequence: CAWTAAATQYF.

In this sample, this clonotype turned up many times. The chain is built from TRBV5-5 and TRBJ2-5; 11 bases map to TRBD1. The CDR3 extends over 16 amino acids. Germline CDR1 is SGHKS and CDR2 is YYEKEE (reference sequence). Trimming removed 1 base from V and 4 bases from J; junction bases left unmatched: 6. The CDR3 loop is CASSLMGGTGGETQYF. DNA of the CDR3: TGTGCCAGCAGCTTGATGGGTGGGACAGGGGGAGAGACCCAGTACTTC. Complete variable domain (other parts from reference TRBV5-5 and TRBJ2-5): DAGVTQSPTHLIKTRGQQVTLRCSPISGHKSVSWYQQVLGQGPQFIFQYYEKEERGRGNFPDRFSARQFPNYSSELNVNALLLGDSALYLCASSLMGGTGGETQYFGPGTRLLVL.

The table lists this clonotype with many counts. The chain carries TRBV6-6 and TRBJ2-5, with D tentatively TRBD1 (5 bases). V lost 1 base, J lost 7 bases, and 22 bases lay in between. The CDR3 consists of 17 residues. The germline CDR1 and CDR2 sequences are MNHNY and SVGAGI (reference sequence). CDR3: CASSYLSRTTKSRTQYF. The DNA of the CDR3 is TGTGCCAGCAGTTACTTAAGCAGGACAACTAAATCCCGGACCCAGTACTTC.

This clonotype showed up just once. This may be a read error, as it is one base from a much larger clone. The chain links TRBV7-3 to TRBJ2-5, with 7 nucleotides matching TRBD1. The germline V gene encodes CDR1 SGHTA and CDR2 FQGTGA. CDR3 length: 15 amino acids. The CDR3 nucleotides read TGTGCCAGCAGTTTAGCCGGGACAGCGAAAGAGACCCGGTACTTC. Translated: CASSLAGTAKETRYF.

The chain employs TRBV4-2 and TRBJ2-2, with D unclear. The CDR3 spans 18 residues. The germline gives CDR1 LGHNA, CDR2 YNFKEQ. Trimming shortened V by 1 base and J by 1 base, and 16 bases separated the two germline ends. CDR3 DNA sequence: TGTGCCAGCAGCCAAGTAGTAATAGGGAAGTTGAACACCGGGGAGCTGTTTTTT. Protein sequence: CASSQVVIGKLNTGELFF.

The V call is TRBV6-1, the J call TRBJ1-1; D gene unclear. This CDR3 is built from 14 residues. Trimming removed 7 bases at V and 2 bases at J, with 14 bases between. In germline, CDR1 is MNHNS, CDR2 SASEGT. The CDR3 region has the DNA TGTGCCAGCACCACGAACTGTGGAAACACTGAAGCTTTCTTT. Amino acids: CASTTNCGNTEAFF.

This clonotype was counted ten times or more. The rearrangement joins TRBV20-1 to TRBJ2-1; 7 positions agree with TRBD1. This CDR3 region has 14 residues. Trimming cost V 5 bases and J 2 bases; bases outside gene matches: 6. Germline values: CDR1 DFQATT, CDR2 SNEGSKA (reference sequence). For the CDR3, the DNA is TGCAGTGCTCATCCGGGACAGACCTACAATGAGCAGTTCTTC. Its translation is CSAHPGQTYNEQFF.

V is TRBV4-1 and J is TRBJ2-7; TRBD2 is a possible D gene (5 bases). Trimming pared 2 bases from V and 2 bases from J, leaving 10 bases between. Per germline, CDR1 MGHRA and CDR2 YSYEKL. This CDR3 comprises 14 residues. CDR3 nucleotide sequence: TGCGCCAGCAGCCAAACGGACTCGACCTACGAGCAGTACTTC. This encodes CASSQTDSTYEQYF.

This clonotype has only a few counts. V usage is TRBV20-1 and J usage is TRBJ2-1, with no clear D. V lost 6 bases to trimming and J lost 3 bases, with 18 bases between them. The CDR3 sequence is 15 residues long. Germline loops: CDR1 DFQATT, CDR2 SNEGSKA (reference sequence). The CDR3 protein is CSAPPMGLFYNEQFF. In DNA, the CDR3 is TGCAGTGCACCCCCCATGGGTTTATTCTACAATGAGCAGTTCTTC.

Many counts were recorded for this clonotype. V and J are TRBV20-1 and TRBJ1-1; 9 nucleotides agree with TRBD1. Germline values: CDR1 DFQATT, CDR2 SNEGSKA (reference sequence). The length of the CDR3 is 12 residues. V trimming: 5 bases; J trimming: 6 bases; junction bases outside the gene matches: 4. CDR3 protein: CSAWTGDSEAFF. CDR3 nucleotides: TGCAGTGCTTGGACAGGGGACTCTGAAGCTTTCTTT.

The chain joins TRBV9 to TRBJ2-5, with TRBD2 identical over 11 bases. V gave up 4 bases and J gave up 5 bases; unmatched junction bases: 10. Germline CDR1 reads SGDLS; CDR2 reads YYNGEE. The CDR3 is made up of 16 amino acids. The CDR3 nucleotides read TGTGCCAGCAGCCCGAGACTAGCGGGGAAAAGGGAGACCCAGTACTTC. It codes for CASSPRLAGKRETQYF.